Shown below are 25 T cell receptor beta chains from a single sample sequenced in a study of molecular identifiers for immune sequencing clone quantification. Each CDR3 protein is one row after TCRdb ran MiXCR on the PCR reads. The data hold approximately 590,000 distinct CDR3 sequences, with less than 30% observed a single time. Sequenced sample: naive CD8+ T cells from blood, with Jurkat cell RNA spiked in. Subset denoted: FACS-sorted CD8+CD4-CCR7+CD45RA+ naive T cells. These receptor sequences come from a human donor in good health. Some libraries in this study had Jurkat cell RNA spiked in.

This clonotype has at least ten counts. This chain uses TRBV7-2 with TRBJ2-3; perhaps TRBD2 as D (5 bases). The germline gives CDR1 SGHTA, CDR2 FQGNSA. Between the trimmed V and J ends, which lost 1 base and 6 bases, there was a span of 8 bases. CDR3 length: 13 residues. In nucleotides, the CDR3 is TGTGCCAGCAGCTTAGGGGGAGAGGATACGCAGTATTTT. It yields the protein CASSLGGEDTQYF.

At least ten counts were recorded for this clonotype. The chain couples TRBV29-1 to TRBJ2-7, with 13 positions matching TRBD2. With 1 base clipped from V and 4 bases from J, the junction kept 4 bases outside the gene matches. Germline V gene lookup returns CDR1 SQVTM and CDR2 ANQGSEA. CDR3 length: 15 amino acids. The CDR3 protein is CSVEVRTSGGYEQYF. Here the CDR3 DNA reads TGCAGCGTTGAAGTACGGACTAGCGGGGGTTACGAGCAGTACTTC.

In its sample, this clonotype was seen many times. The chain recombines TRBV25-1 with TRBJ2-2; D not certain. This CDR3 has 14 residues. The V end was cut by 5 bases, the J end by 2 bases, with 9 bases between. Germline CDR1 reads MGHDK; CDR2 reads SYGVNS. DNA for the CDR3: TGTGCCAGCAGTTCCCCTGGCAACACCGGGGAGCTGTTTTTT. The encoded protein is CASSSPGNTGELFF.

Turning to this clonotype: A much larger clone differs by one base, so this may be a read error. V and J are TRBV6-5 and TRBJ1-1, with D maybe TRBD1 (5 bases). Per the germline V gene, CDR1 is MNHEY and CDR2 is SVGAGI. The CDR3 is made up of 12 amino acids. CDR3 loop: CASSLGGDEALF. The CDR3 coding sequence is TGTGCCAGCAGCCTTGGGGGTGATGAAGCTCTCTTT.

This clonotype was counted many times. Written as DNA, the CDR3 is TGCAGCGTTGAAGAGGGGGACAGTAGCGGTTTTGAAAAACTGTTTTTT. Its protein is CSVEEGDSSGFEKLFF. The rearrangement joins TRBV29-1 to TRBJ1-4; 7 bases map to TRBD1. CDR3 length: 16 amino acids. Trimming removed 0 bases from V and 7 bases from J; junction bases left unmatched: 11. Germline CDR1 SQVTM, CDR2 ANQGSEA.

V usage is TRBV24-1 and J usage is TRBJ2-1; 14 bases map to TRBD2. In germline, CDR1 is KGHDR, CDR2 SFDVKD. Losses at the gene ends were 6 bases for V and 7 bases for J; bases not matched to a gene: 7. This CDR3 spans 16 amino acids. The CDR3, as DNA: TGTGCCACCAGTTACGGACTAGCGGGAGGCGGGAATGAGCAGTTCTTC. Translating it yields CATSYGLAGGGNEQFF.

This clonotype was observed a few times. With a much larger clone just one base away, this may be a read error. As the CDR3 is not closed by the conserved phenylalanine or tryptophan, this likely results from a read error. J is TRBJ1-5 and V is TRBV13; D is ambiguous. CDR3 length: 13 amino acids. V shed 5 bases and J shed 6 bases, with 11 bases lying between them. Germline assignment: CDR1 PRHDT and CDR2 FYEKMQ (reference sequence). The CDR3 sequence is CASSTNRGQPQHL. The CDR3 DNA is TGTGCCAGCAGCACCAACAGAGGTCAGCCCCAGCATTTA.

The gene calls are TRBV12-5 and TRBJ2-7; no clear D. The V gene lost 4 bases and the J gene lost 0 bases, with 10 bases spanning the gap. CDR1 and CDR2 from the germline V gene are LGHNT and FRNRAP. The CDR3 sequence is 14 residues long. The CDR3 is CASGSRTDSYEQYF. The CDR3, as DNA: TGTGCTAGTGGTTCGAGGACGGACTCCTACGAGCAGTACTTC.

This clonotype has ten or more counts. V gene TRBV14 combines with J gene TRBJ2-5, with D perhaps given as TRBD1 or TRBD2 (5 bases each). The germline V gene has CDR1 SGHDN and CDR2 FVKESK. The CDR3 has 15 residues. The V end was cut by 3 bases, the J end by 1 base, with 12 bases between. The CDR3 DNA follows: TGTGCCAGCAGCCATCTACGGGACCCCCAAGAGACCCAGTACTTC. Protein: CASSHLRDPQETQYF.

There are many counts of this clonotype. The V call is TRBV28, the J call TRBJ2-3; perhaps TRBD1 as D (5 bases). Germline CDR1 and CDR2: MDHEN and SYDVKM. V lost 4 bases and J lost 2, with 16 bases in between. This CDR3 spans 16 amino acids. CDR3 DNA sequence: TGTGCCAGCAGTTCGGACAACGAAGGGTACACAGATACGCAGTATTTT. Translating gives CASSSDNEGYTDTQYF.

To note about this clonotype: A single base separates this from a much larger clone, so it may be a read error. The rearrangement uses TRBV4-3 and TRBJ2-3; 11 bases line up with TRBD2. The length of the CDR3 is 15 residues. CDR1 LGHNA and CDR2 YSLEER come from the germline V gene. CDR3 protein: CVSSQGTSGLDTQYF. DNA for the CDR3: TGCGTCAGCAGCCAAGGGACTAGCGGTTTAGATACGCAGTATTTT.

This clonotype was detected many times. The rearrangement uses TRBV12-5 and TRBJ1-3; no clear D gene. CDR3 length: 16 amino acids. CDR1 and CDR2 from the germline V gene are LGHNT and FRNRAP. V lost 6 bases to trimming and J lost 0 bases, with 15 bases between them. The CDR3 spells CASGLTASLSGNTIYF. Written as DNA, the CDR3 is TGTGCTAGTGGACTAACAGCTTCCCTCTCTGGAAACACCATATATTTT.

The rearrangement joins TRBV10-2 to TRBJ2-5; D gene unclear. Trimming stripped 6 bases from V and 3 bases from J, with 17 bases between. Germline values: CDR1 WSHSY, CDR2 SAAADI. This CDR3 has 15 amino acids. The CDR3 nucleotides read TGCGCCAGCAGCCCAGAAGGGCTAGGCGAAGAGACCCAGTACTTC. As protein: CASSPEGLGEETQYF.

In the case of this clonotype: One junction end disagrees with the germline gene, perhaps due to a read error. J is TRBJ2-7 and V is TRBV4-1; D remains ambiguous. The CDR3 is 14 amino acids. Germline V lookup: CDR1 MGHRA, CDR2 YSYEKL. The CDR3 region is CARRQGYSSYAQSF. CDR3 nucleotide sequence: TGCGCCCGCCGCCAAGGATACAGCTCCTACGCGCAGTCCTTC.

This clonotype occurred many times. J is TRBJ2-3 and V is TRBV20-1; D is unclear. The CDR3 has 13 amino acids. The V gene lost 3 bases and the J gene lost 4 bases, with 11 bases spanning the gap. The germline V gene encodes CDR1 DFQATT and CDR2 SNEGSKA (reference sequence). CDR3: CSARSGVPDTQYF. The CDR3 nucleotides read TGCAGTGCTAGGAGTGGGGTACCAGATACGCAGTATTTT.

In regard to this clonotype: A much larger clone is a single base away; this may be a read error. This chain uses TRBV27 with TRBJ1-5; the D is unclear. Trimming shortened V by 0 bases and J by 6 bases, and 6 bases separated the two germline ends. The CDR3 loop spans 13 amino acids. Germline V gene sequence: CDR1 MNHEY, CDR2 SMNVEV (reference sequence). The DNA of the CDR3 is TGTGCCAGCAGTTTATCGTTAACTCAGCCCCAGCATTTT. As protein: CASSLSLTQPQHF.

This clonotype was detected many times. This chain connects TRBV19 to TRBJ2-7; no clear D gene. The V end lost 4 bases, the J end lost 2 bases, and 9 bases lay between the germline ends. There are 13 residues in the CDR3. CDR1 is LNHDA, CDR2 SQIVND, per germline (reference sequence). The DNA of the CDR3 is TGTGCCAGTAGTACGGCCCACGCCTACGAGCAGTACTTC. Amino acids: CASSTAHAYEQYF.

This clonotype was detected only once. The chain employs TRBV11-2 and TRBJ1-3; a weak D match, TRBD1 (5 bases). V lost 5 bases and J lost 0, with 14 bases in between. CDR1 SGHAT and CDR2 FQNNGV come from the germline V gene. The CDR3 is 16 residues long. The DNA for the CDR3 is TGTGCCAGCAGCCGAGAGTGGGGGGGCTCTGGAAACACCATATATTTT. This gives the protein CASSREWGGSGNTIYF.

This clonotype was seen a handful of times. V is TRBV5-6 and J is TRBJ2-7, with D perhaps TRBD2 (5 bases). Germline CDR1 and CDR2: SGHDT and YYEEEE. V lost 0 bases and J 7 bases, leaving 11 bases between the germline ends. The CDR3 length is 13 residues. The CDR3 protein is CASSLDPRGEQYF. DNA for the CDR3: TGTGCCAGCAGCTTGGATCCCCGCGGGGAGCAGTACTTC.

J is TRBJ2-5 and V is TRBV19, with D possibly TRBD2 on 6 matching bases. The CDR3 runs 14 residues. Deletions cut 2 bases from V and 3 bases from J, with 10 bases between. Per germline, CDR1 LNHDA and CDR2 SQIVND (reference sequence). CDR3 in amino acids: CASSILGGEETQYF. Here the CDR3 DNA reads TGTGCCAGTAGTATACTGGGCGGGGAAGAGACCCAGTACTTC.

This clonotype was detected many times. The rearrangement joins TRBV12-3 or TRBV12-4 to TRBJ1-5; weak D call: TRBD1 (5 bases). V gave up 5 bases and J gave up 0 bases, with 11 bases separating them. The CDR3 is 15 amino acids. CDR3 DNA: TGTGCCAGCAGTCCACAGGAGTATAGCAATCAGCCCCAGCATTTT. This translates into CASSPQEYSNQPQHF.

The V gene is TRBV6-2 or TRBV6-3, the J gene TRBJ2-3; 7 positions match TRBD1. Trimming at V came to 2 bases and at J to 1 base, leaving 12 bases not matched to a gene. The germline V gene has CDR1 MNHEY and CDR2 SVGEGT. The CDR3 loop spans 18 amino acids. The CDR3 region is CASSYGLDRAGGTDTQYF. CDR3 DNA: TGTGCCAGCAGTTACGGGCTTGACAGGGCAGGCGGCACAGATACGCAGTATTTT.

This chain connects TRBV10-2 to TRBJ1-6, with a weak D call TRBD1 (5 bases). Trimming took off 0 bases at V and 7 bases at J, with 13 bases between the two ends. CDR3 length equals 16 residues. From germline, CDR1 is WSHSY and CDR2 SAAADI. The CDR3 is CASSESGGGYNSPLHF. The CDR3, as DNA: TGCGCCAGCAGTGAGTCGGGGGGGGGATACAATTCACCCCTCCACTTT.

V is TRBV27 and J is TRBJ1-3; TRBD1 agrees at 9 bases. Germline V gene data show CDR1 as MNHEY and CDR2 as SMNVEV (reference sequence). Trimming removed 6 bases from V and 8 bases from J; junction bases left unmatched: 11. The CDR3 covers 15 residues. The CDR3 sequence: CASSGTGLTLDTIYF. CDR3 sequence (DNA): TGTGCCAGCAGCGGGACAGGGTTGACTTTGGACACCATATATTTT.

This chain uses TRBV6-6 with TRBJ2-7; no definite D call. In germline, CDR1 is MNHNY, CDR2 SVGAGI (reference sequence). The CDR3 contains 13 residues. The germline V and J ends were trimmed by 10 bases and 6 bases, with 19 bases remaining between them. CDR3 protein: CATGRAETPEQYF. CDR3 DNA sequence: TGTGCCACGGGCCGGGCTGAAACTCCCGAGCAGTACTTC.